This passage covers 17 T cell receptor beta chains from one sample sequenced in a study of shared clonotypes between healthy human individuals. Selected positively for CCR7 and CD45RO-negative, naive CD8 cells excluded terminally differentiated effector memory CD45RA+ cells. The table came from immunoSEQ multiplex PCR; TCRdb's copy has only in-frame clones and leaves some out. Of around 580,000 clones listed, roughly 98% were seen once; the top ten hold 0.25% to 0.35%. The source material was naive CD8+ T cells sorted from blood. Receptor source: a man younger than 40 in good health.

This chain uses TRBV15 with TRBJ2-3, with D hard to call. The germline V and J ends were trimmed by 0 bases and 2 bases, with 6 bases remaining between them. The length of the CDR3 is 14 residues. Germline assignment: CDR1 LNHNV and CDR2 YYDKDF (reference sequence). The DNA for the CDR3 is TGTGCCACCAGCAGAGATGACAACACAGATACGCAGTATTTT. This translates into CATSRDDNTDTQYF. The variable domain in full, completed from reference TRBV15 and TRBJ2-3, reads DAMVIQNPRYQVTQFGKPVTLSCSQTLNHNVMYWYQQKSSQAPKLLFHYYDKDFNNEADTPDNFQSRRPNTSFCFLDIRSPGLGDTAMYLCATSRDDNTDTQYFGPGTRLTVL.

This clone was counted a single time. This chain joins TRBV14 and TRBJ1-1; TRBD1 agrees at 9 bases. This CDR3 contains 16 residues. The ends lost 2 bases at V and 5 bases at J; junction bases unmatched: 9. CDR1 is SGHDN, CDR2 FVKESK, per germline. The CDR3 nucleotides read TGTGCCAGCAGCCAACCCGGACAGGGGCAAGAGACTGAAGCTTTCTTT. Translation gives CASSQPGQGQETEAFF.

Only one count was recorded for this clone. The genes are TRBV5-1 and TRBJ2-1; a weak D match, TRBD1 (6 bases). The CDR3 is 16 residues long. CDR1 and CDR2 from the germline V gene are SGHRS and YFSETQ. V dropped 4 bases and J dropped 0 bases, with 14 bases sitting between them. The CDR3 nucleotides read TGCGCCAGCAGCCCCGGAACAGGGTTCTCCTACAATGAGCAGTTCTTC. Translation gives CASSPGTGFSYNEQFF.

The gene calls are TRBV5-1 and TRBJ2-7, with 7 bases that match TRBD1. The CDR3 is 16 residues long. Germline lookup yields CDR1 SGHRS and CDR2 YFSETQ. The V segment lost 3 bases and the J segment 1 base; nucleotides outside the gene matches: 10. CDR3 nucleotide sequence: TGCGCCAGCAGCTCCTTTACAGGGGTTCTTTCCTACGAGCAGTACTTC. It specifies CASSSFTGVLSYEQYF.

The J gene is TRBJ2-1, the V gene TRBV11-2; D is unclear. Trimming removed 1 base from V and 0 bases from J, with 10 bases in between. The CDR3 contains 16 residues. Germline V CDR1 and CDR2: SGHAT, FQNNGV. The CDR3 loop is CASSLVGLSSYNEQFF. In DNA, the CDR3 is TGTGCCAGCAGCTTAGTCGGTCTTAGCTCCTACAATGAGCAGTTCTTC.

V usage is TRBV29-1 and J usage is TRBJ2-7; 14 bases are shared with TRBD2. Per the germline V gene, CDR1 is SQVTM and CDR2 is ANQGSEA. The junction had 5 bases not matched to a gene; V was cut back by 7 bases and J by 3 bases. This CDR3 has 14 amino acids. The CDR3 protein is CSARGTSGSYEQYF. CDR3 coding DNA: TGCAGCGCAAGAGGGACTAGCGGGAGCTACGAGCAGTACTTC.

The chain is built from TRBV11-2 and TRBJ2-5; D is undetermined. Trimming left V 5 bases short and J 5 bases short, with 21 bases between. The CDR3 loop spans 16 amino acids. Germline V gene lookup returns CDR1 SGHAT and CDR2 FQNNGV. As DNA, the CDR3 is TGTGCCAGCAGCGCAGTGCCCCAGGCCACAGTGGAGACCCAGTACTTC. It is translated as CASSAVPQATVETQYF.

V gene TRBV19 combines with J gene TRBJ1-5, with TRBD1 as a possible D gene (5 bases). Germline-derived CDR1 and CDR2 are LNHDA and SQIVND (reference sequence). There are 17 residues in the CDR3. The V and J ends lost 3 bases and 3 bases respectively, with 18 bases between them. The CDR3 region has the DNA TGTGCCAGTAGTATTTTTTATGTTCTGACAGACAATCAGCCCCAGCATTTT. Translation gives CASSIFYVLTDNQPQHF.

This chain uses TRBV5-1 with TRBJ2-1; 13 bases agree with TRBD2. CDR1 SGHRS and CDR2 YFSETQ come from the germline V gene. With 4 bases clipped from V and 4 bases from J, the junction kept 8 bases outside the gene matches. The CDR3 is 17 residues long. CDR3 nucleotide sequence: TGCGCCAGCAGCCAACCTGGGACTAGCGGGGCGTACAATGAGCAGTTCTTC. Its translation is CASSQPGTSGAYNEQFF.

In its sample, this clone was seen once. This rearrangement joins TRBV9 to TRBJ1-2; 8 bases align to TRBD1. CDR1 is SGDLS, CDR2 YYNGEE, per germline. Unmatched junction bases numbered 9, after V lost 3 bases and J lost 5 bases. The CDR3 is made up of 15 amino acids. The CDR3 sequence is CASSGRDRRSYGYTF. CDR3 DNA sequence: TGTGCCAGCAGCGGGCGGGACAGGAGGTCGTATGGCTACACCTTC. The full variable domain, completed using reference TRBV9 and TRBJ1-2, is DSGVTQTPKHLITATGQRVTLRCSPRSGDLSVYWYQQSLDQGLQFLIQYYNGEERAKGNILERFSAQQFPDLHSELNLSSLELGDSALYFCASSGRDRRSYGYTFGSGTRLTVV.

This clone was counted a single time. This chain links TRBV11-2 with TRBJ2-1; D may be TRBD2 (6 bases). V was shortened by 3 bases and J by 2 bases, with 14 bases between the two germline ends. The germline gives CDR1 SGHAT, CDR2 FQNNGV. The CDR3 has 16 amino acids. CDR3 bases: TGTGCCAGCAGCTTCCAAGCGGGTGGGGCCTACAATGAGCAGTTCTTC. Protein product: CASSFQAGGAYNEQFF.

The V gene is TRBV6-5, the J gene TRBJ2-7; TRBD1 might be the D (5 bases). The germline CDR1 and CDR2 sequences are MNHEY and SVGAGI. This CDR3 contains 15 residues. Trimming removed 0 bases from V and 2 bases from J, with 11 bases in between. The CDR3 DNA is TGTGCCAGCAGTTACTCAAGGGGCCGGACCTACGAGCAGTACTTC. Protein sequence: CASSYSRGRTYEQYF.

J is TRBJ2-3 and V is TRBV11-2; no clear D gene. CDR1 and CDR2 (germline): SGHAT, FQNNGV. The CDR3 extends over 13 amino acids. The germline V and J ends were trimmed by 0 bases and 8 bases, with 9 bases remaining between them. The DNA for the CDR3 is TGTGCCAGCAGCTTAGACTCCCCACCTACGCAGTATTTT. Amino acids: CASSLDSPPTQYF.

The chain employs TRBV7-6 and TRBJ2-7; no definite D call. There are 14 residues in the CDR3. The V gene's germline CDR1 is SGHVS and CDR2 FNYEAQ. Trimming left V 1 base short and J 3 bases short, with 10 bases between. The CDR3 is CASSLESKFYEQYF. The CDR3 DNA follows: TGTGCCAGCAGCTTAGAGTCTAAATTCTACGAGCAGTACTTC. Using reference TRBV7-6 and TRBJ2-7 for the parts outside the CDR3, the full variable domain is GAGVSQSPRYKVTKRGQDVALRCDPISGHVSLYWYRQALGQGPEFLTYFNYEAQQDKSGLPNDRFSAERPEGSISTLTIQRTEQRDSAMYRCASSLESKFYEQYFGPGTRLTVT.

The rearrangement uses TRBV2 and TRBJ1-1, with D possibly being TRBD1 (5 bases). Germline CDR1 reads SNHLY; CDR2 reads FYNNEI. CDR3 length equals 14 residues. The V end lost 1 base, the J end lost 0 bases, and 6 bases lay between the germline ends. CDR3 sequence: CASSEGQLNTEAFF. DNA for the CDR3: TGTGCCAGCAGTGAAGGACAGTTGAACACTGAAGCTTTCTTT.

The chain uses TRBV7-2 and TRBJ2-7; tentative D call: TRBD1 (5 bases). The CDR3 loop spans 16 amino acids. CDR1 is SGHTA, CDR2 FQGNSA, per germline. The V gene lost 5 bases and the J gene lost 6 bases, with 23 bases spanning the gap. CDR3: CASSLGAQNHAREQYF. CDR3 nucleotide sequence: TGTGCCAGCAGCCTAGGGGCCCAGAACCACGCTCGCGAGCAGTACTTC.

Note on this clone: This may be a read error: a much more frequent sequence differs by one nucleotide. The same CDR3 also results from other DNA sequences found in this sample. This chain joins TRBV9 and TRBJ1-1; D uncertain. From germline, CDR1 is SGDLS and CDR2 YYNGEE. V lost 0 bases and J lost 4, with 7 bases in between. The CDR3 contains 13 residues. The CDR3 sequence: CASSVGGSTEAFF. The DNA of the CDR3 is TGTGCCAGCAGCGTAGGAGGGAGCACTGAAGCTTTCTTT. Drawing the rest from reference TRBV9 and TRBJ1-1, the complete variable domain is DSGVTQTPKHLITATGQRVTLRCSPRSGDLSVYWYQQSLDQGLQFLIQYYNGEERAKGNILERFSAQQFPDLHSELNLSSLELGDSALYFCASSVGGSTEAFFGQGTRLTVV.